This section outlines one TCR beta chain sequence together with its context. Its antigen remains undetermined. Nothing much larger sits one base from this clone, and base qualities are not available. From the cysteine through the phenylalanine, the CDR3 covers 15 amino acids. CDR3 DNA is the only sequence kept; it has 45 bases, read in frame from the first base. Trimming leaves V shorter by 0 bases and J shorter by 5 bases, with the junction holding 2 bases beyond the gene matches. As encoded in the germline V gene (reference sequence), CDR1 is SGHNT while CDR2 is YYREEE. Samples from volunteer blood donors who had recovered from COVID-19 were contributed by a second Seattle source. Each collaborating institution followed its own protocols to collect whole blood in K2EDTA tubes. For TCRbeta analysis, collaborators shipped samples as frozen whole blood, isolated PBMCs, or DNA extracted from either of those sample types.

These data come from a study of blood T cell repertoires in COVID-19 (dated by TCRdb to about 2020). Broadly, across the study: Samples from collaborators originated in the United States, Italy and Spain and spanned both the acute and convalescent phases of COVID-19. The prospective study material was composed of cDNA or gDNA derived from T cells, B-cell-depleted T cells, or PBMCs. Samples came from the ongoing ImmuneRACE study (first 160 participants) plus 1,254 subjects from 6 global collaborators. Where HLA class I and class II types were available, the types were taken from metadata supplied by the sample provider, not from assay-based typing. The dataset comprised deeply sampled blood TCRbeta repertoires from subjects exposed to, actively infected with, or recovered from COVID-19. The repertoires were made available in a free public database intended to serve as a resource for research on the immune response to SARS-CoV-2. The sample metadata nearly always contained a de-identified subject ID, COVID-19 status, age in years and sex.

Results the study describes overall, beyond this receptor: The quantity of clinical and demographic metadata differed by source and by participant and was supplied without curation.

TCRbeta CDR3 regions were amplified from genomic DNA using the immunoSEQ Assay, a bias-controlled multiplex PCR. The study's own analysis went as follows. The number of nucleated cells in each sample was estimated by amplification of reference gene primers within the assay. To quantify the absolute abundance of each unique TCRbeta CDR3 rearrangement, sequence reads were collapsed and filtered. For each sample, productive Simpson clonality was calculated by taking the square root of Simpson's diversity index across productive rearrangements. TCRdb retrieved this table from immuneACCESS and kept in-frame rearrangements only. Not all clones are present; in checked studies, unresolved V genes account for under half, and no reason is known for the remainder. That table gives V, J and clone size, and the DNA gave D and trimming. Counted in this sample were some 200,000 clones; roughly 81% of them appeared once. 2.9% of the sample lies in the top ten.

The sequence links TRBV5-4 to TRBJ2-7, and TRBD2 aligns with 13 junction nucleotides. The sequencing sample was made of peripheral blood. This receptor was obtained from a man aged 45-60 years who had recovered from COVID-19. CDR3 loop: CASSLGTSGRNEQYF. The nucleotide sequence reads TGTGCCAGCAGCTTGGGGACTAGCGGGAGAAACGAGCAGTACTTC.